What follows are 18 T cell receptor beta chains derived from one specimen sequenced in a study of OX40 agonist ivuxolimab in advanced cancers. Sequenced by immunoSEQ multiplex PCR; TCRdb stores in-frame clones only, minus some. The data show roughly 92,000 clones, around nine tenths seen once. The sequences come from CD4+ or CD8+ T cells sorted from blood, collected in a trial of the OX40 agonist ivuxolimab. These receptors were taken from an adult with an advanced solid tumor such as melanoma, head and neck, liver or kidney cancer.

The V gene is TRBV7-3, the J gene TRBJ2-2; TRBD1 might be the D (6 bases). Germline lookup yields CDR1 SGHTA and CDR2 FQGTGA. The V gene lost 0 bases and the J gene lost 4 bases, with 12 bases spanning the gap. The CDR3 is 16 residues long. As DNA, the CDR3 is TGTGCCAGCAGCTTAACTCCTGACAGGCGCACCGGGGAGCTGTTTTTT. This codes for CASSLTPDRRTGELFF.

The chain links TRBV4-2 to TRBJ1-2, with a possible D match to TRBD1 (6 bases). The CDR3 totals 16 residues. CDR1 is LGHNA and CDR2 is YNFKEQ in the germline V gene. The germline V and J ends were trimmed by 3 bases and 1 base, with 15 bases remaining between them. CDR3 nucleotide sequence: TGTGCCAGCAGCCACATGGACAGACAGTGTAACTATGGCTACACCTTC. This codes for CASSHMDRQCNYGYTF.

The rearrangement uses TRBV2 and TRBJ1-2; 10 bases map to TRBD1. The V and J ends lost 5 bases and 8 bases, in that order; junction bases with no gene match: 14. CDR1 and CDR2 from the germline V gene are SNHLY and FYNNEI. The CDR3 totals 16 residues. CDR3 DNA: TGTGCCAGCAGTACCGGGACAGGGGTTTTCCTAAGCGGCTACACCTTC. Its protein is CASSTGTGVFLSGYTF.

This clone was observed a single time. The J gene is TRBJ1-4, the V gene TRBV7-2; D might be TRBD1 (6 bases). In germline, CDR1 is SGHTA, CDR2 FQGNSA. CDR3 size: 15 residues. V was clipped by 6 bases and J by 7 bases, with 18 bases between them. CDR3 sequence (DNA): TGTGCCAGCAGGCTATCCAACAGGGTTGGTGAAAAACTGTTTTTT. Its translation: CASRLSNRVGEKLFF. Drawing the rest from reference TRBV7-2 and TRBJ1-4, the complete variable domain is GAGVSQSPSNKVTEKGKDVELRCDPISGHTALYWYRQSLGQGLEFLIYFQGNSAPDKSGLPSDRFSAERTGGSVSTLTIQRTQQEDSAVYLCASRLSNRVGEKLFFGSGTQLSVL.

The chain combines TRBV5-1 with TRBJ2-7; no clear D. CDR3 size: 13 residues. The ends were cut back, 2 bases at V and 1 base at J, with 7 bases in the middle. Germline V gene lookup returns CDR1 SGHRS and CDR2 YFSETQ. The CDR3 DNA reads TGCGCCAGCAGCTTCGCCAGTTCCTACGAGCAGTACTTC. It translates to CASSFASSYEQYF.

The chain couples TRBV10-3 to TRBJ2-4, with 7 bases fitting TRBD1. Germline CDR1 is ENHRY and CDR2 is SYGVKD. CDR3 length: 14 residues. Losses at the gene ends were 3 bases for V and 5 bases for J; bases not matched to a gene: 4. This chain's CDR3 is CAISEAGGQNIQYF. The CDR3 DNA sequence: TGTGCCATCAGTGAAGCAGGGGGACAAAACATTCAGTACTTC.

The rearrangement joins TRBV6-5 to TRBJ2-7, with TRBD2 matching over 11 bases. CDR3 length: 16 amino acids. V shed 4 bases and J 4 bases; nucleotides not matched to a gene: 9. The germline CDR1 and CDR2 sequences are MNHEY and SVGAGI. The DNA of the CDR3 is TGTGCCAGCAGTTCCATCACTAGCGGGAGACCGTACGAGCAGTACTTC. Translated, it gives CASSSITSGRPYEQYF.

This chain links TRBV19 with TRBJ1-4, with TRBD1 as a possible D gene (6 bases). V lost 9 bases and J lost 7, with 21 bases in between. Looked up from germline, CDR1 is LNHDA and CDR2 is SQIVND (reference sequence). The CDR3 has 15 residues. CDR3 nucleotides: TGTGCCAGCGAAAGAACTGGGGGGGCTTTTGAAAAACTGTTTTTT. This sequence encodes CASERTGGAFEKLFF.

This chain joins TRBV11-2 and TRBJ1-2; D possibly corresponds to TRBD1 (5 bases). The CDR3 length is 13 residues. The V gene lost 4 bases and the J gene lost 2 bases, with 8 bases spanning the gap. Germline CDR1 reads SGHAT; CDR2 reads FQNNGV. CDR3 protein: CASSSGRNYGYTF. The CDR3 nucleotides read TGTGCCAGCAGCTCGGGACGGAACTATGGCTACACCTTC.

V is TRBV7-9 and J is TRBJ1-4; the D gene is possibly TRBD1 (6 bases). The CDR3 runs to 14 residues. Trimming cost V 6 bases and J 7 bases, with 15 bases left between them. The V gene's germline CDR1 is SEHNR and CDR2 FQNEAQ (reference sequence). The CDR3 DNA reads as TGTGCCAGCAGTCCCCGACAGGAAAGTGAAAAACTGTTTTTT. Translated, it gives CASSPRQESEKLFF.

The chain recombines TRBV11-2 with TRBJ2-7; no reliable D call. Trimming removed 1 base at V and 7 bases at J, with 8 bases between. Looked up from germline, CDR1 is SGHAT and CDR2 is FQNNGV. The CDR3 totals 12 residues. In DNA, the CDR3 is TGTGCCAGCAGCTTAGTTCCAGCGGAGCAGTACTTC. Translating it yields CASSLVPAEQYF.

The chain joins TRBV5-1 to TRBJ1-1; tentatively, D is TRBD1 (6 bases). Germline loops: CDR1 SGHRS, CDR2 YFSETQ. The V end was cut by 0 bases, the J end by 5 bases, with 14 bases between. This CDR3 comprises 15 residues. The CDR3 DNA reads TGCGCCAGCAGCTTGGAGCGGGGGGCGGGGACTGAAGCTTTCTTT. Amino acid sequence: CASSLERGAGTEAFF.

This chain links TRBV11-2 with TRBJ1-1; D not certain. The CDR3 has 15 residues. V was clipped by 5 bases and J by 1 base, with 14 bases between them. The germline V gene has CDR1 SGHAT and CDR2 FQNNGV. DNA of the CDR3: TGTGCCAGCAGCCGGGCGGGGTTGGGGAACACTGAAGCTTTCTTT. It yields the protein CASSRAGLGNTEAFF. The full variable domain, completed using reference TRBV11-2 and TRBJ1-1, is EAGVAQSPRYKIIEKRQSVAFWCNPISGHATLYWYQQILGQGPKLLIQFQNNGVVDDSQLPKDRFSAERLKGVDSTLKIQPAKLEDSAVYLCASSRAGLGNTEAFFGQGTRLTVV.

The J gene is TRBJ2-3, the V gene TRBV7-8; TRBD2 aligns across 8 bases. The germline V gene encodes CDR1 SGHVS and CDR2 FQNEAQ. The CDR3 sequence is 15 residues long. Trimming cost V 4 bases and J 0 bases; bases outside gene matches: 3. The CDR3 region is CASSSLAGSTDTQYF. As DNA, the CDR3 is TGTGCCAGCAGCTCATTAGCGGGGAGCACAGATACGCAGTATTTT.

The rearrangement links TRBV5-1 to TRBJ2-2; weak D call: TRBD2 (6 bases). Trimming shortened V by 4 bases and J by 0 bases, and 10 bases separated the two germline ends. Germline V gives CDR1 SGHRS, CDR2 YFSETQ. The CDR3 length is 15 residues. The CDR3 sequence: CASSLGLSNTGELFF. The CDR3 DNA follows: TGCGCCAGCAGCCTGGGACTCTCGAACACCGGGGAGCTGTTTTTT.

The chain uses TRBV5-6 and TRBJ1-2; the D gene is possibly TRBD1 (5 bases). Germline-derived CDR1 and CDR2 are SGHDT and YYEEEE. The CDR3 contains 15 residues. Trimming left V 4 bases short and J 0 bases short, with 13 bases between. The CDR3 is CASSGGRGSNYGYTF. The CDR3 coding sequence is TGTGCCAGCAGCGGAGGTAGGGGATCTAACTATGGCTACACCTTC.

The V call is TRBV7-9, the J call TRBJ2-3; 9 bases map to TRBD1. Per the germline V gene, CDR1 is SEHNR and CDR2 is FQNEAQ (reference sequence). The CDR3 spans 17 residues. Unmatched junction bases numbered 8, after V lost 0 bases and J lost 4 bases. CDR3 protein: CASSLAHTGGLADTQYF. The CDR3 nucleotides read TGTGCCAGCAGCTTAGCCCATACAGGGGGCTTGGCAGATACGCAGTATTTT. Full variable domain (outside the CDR3, taken from reference TRBV7-9 and TRBJ2-3): DTGVSQNPRHKITKRGQNVTFRCDPISEHNRLYWYRQTLGQGPEFLTYFQNEAQLEKSRLLSDRFSAERPKGSFSTLEIQRTEQGDSAMYLCASSLAHTGGLADTQYFGPGTRLTVL.

Notes on this clone: The sample carries other DNA sequences with the same CDR3. J is TRBJ1-1 and V is TRBV7-3, with D possibly being TRBD1 (5 bases). The germline V and J ends were trimmed by 2 bases and 3 bases, with 10 bases remaining between them. Germline assignment: CDR1 SGHTA and CDR2 FQGTGA. The CDR3 totals 14 residues. The CDR3 spells CASSLQGGDTEAFF. DNA of the CDR3: TGTGCCAGCAGCTTACAGGGCGGGGACACTGAAGCTTTCTTT.